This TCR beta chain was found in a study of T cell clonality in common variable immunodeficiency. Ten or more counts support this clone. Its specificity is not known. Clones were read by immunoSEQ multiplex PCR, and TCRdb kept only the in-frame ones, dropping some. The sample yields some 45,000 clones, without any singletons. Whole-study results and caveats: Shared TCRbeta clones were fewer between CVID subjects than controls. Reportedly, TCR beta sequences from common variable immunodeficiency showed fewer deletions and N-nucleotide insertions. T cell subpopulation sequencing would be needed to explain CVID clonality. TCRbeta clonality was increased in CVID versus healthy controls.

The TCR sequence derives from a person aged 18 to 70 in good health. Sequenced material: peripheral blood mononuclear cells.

CDR3 protein: CASSLMAVTTEAFF. The covered CDR3 bases are TGCGCCAGCAGCTTGATGGCCGTCACGACTGAA. The gene calls are TRBV5-1 and TRBJ1-1; no reliable D call. The CDR3 goes on 3 residues after the read ends, and that part is filled in from the germline J gene. The germline V and J ends were trimmed by 1 base and 5 bases, with 12 bases remaining between them. CDR1 is SGHRS and CDR2 is YFSETQ in the germline V gene. The CDR3 extends over 14 amino acids. Complete variable domain (other parts from reference TRBV5-1 and TRBJ1-1): KAGVTQTPRYLIKTRGQQVTLSCSPISGHRSVSWYQQTPGQGLQFLFEYFSETQRNKGNFPGRFSGRQFSNSRSEMNVSTLELGDSALYLCASSLMAVTTEAFFGQGTRLTVV.